A single sample gave rise to the 17 T cell receptor beta chains below, sequenced in a study of T cells in Graves' hyperthyroidism and ophthalmopathy. Template material for amplifying TCR beta CDR3 regions consisted of RNA transcripts. HTBI primers were the set used in a first-round RT-PCR of the TCR CDR3. TCRdb used MiXCR to reprocess the multiplex PCR reads, holding one entry per CDR3 protein. Among 750,000 to 950,000 distinct CDR3 sequences listed, 35% to 45% were seen once. The sequencing sample was made of blood. The receptors were gathered from a young man with Graves' hyperthyroidism.

The chain is built from TRBV12-3 or TRBV12-4 and TRBJ2-3; 10 positions match TRBD1. The CDR3 covers 15 residues. Trimming at V came to 1 base and at J to 4 bases, leaving 2 bases not matched to a gene. The CDR3 loop reads CASSLGDRGADTQYF. The CDR3 DNA is TGTGCCAGCAGTTTAGGGGACAGGGGAGCAGATACGCAGTATTTT.

This clonotype was seen repeatedly, ten times or more. The chain uses TRBV20-1 and TRBJ1-4; possible D gene TRBD1, 5 bases. The CDR3 is 14 residues long. V was trimmed by 0 bases and J by 7 bases, leaving 12 bases between them. Germline lookup yields CDR1 DFQATT and CDR2 SNEGSKA (reference sequence). The CDR3 here is CSARDGGRGEKLFF. CDR3 bases: TGCAGTGCTAGAGATGGGGGTCGTGGTGAAAAACTGTTTTTT.

This clonotype was seen repeatedly, ten times or more. The chain uses TRBV7-2 and TRBJ1-5; 8 bases map to TRBD1. Germline V gene data show CDR1 as SGHTA and CDR2 as FQGNSA. The CDR3 covers 16 residues. J gave up 4 bases and V 5 bases, and 10 bases lay outside the gene matches. The CDR3 sequence: CASSDGRQGSNQPQHF. As DNA, the CDR3 is TGTGCCAGCAGCGATGGGCGACAGGGGTCGAATCAGCCCCAGCATTTT.

J is TRBJ1-4 and V is TRBV29-1; D is unclear. Germline V gene data show CDR1 as SQVTM and CDR2 as ANQGSEA. This CDR3 is 11 amino acids long. The V end was cut by 4 bases, the J end by 8 bases, with 8 bases between. In DNA form, the CDR3 reads TGCAGCGTTGCGGCCAGGGAAAAACTGTTTTTT. It is translated as CSVAAREKLFF.

This clonotype occurred a few times. This chain links TRBV6-5 with TRBJ2-7, with D possibly matching TRBD2 (6 bases). Per the germline V gene, CDR1 is MNHEY and CDR2 is SVGAGI. Deletions cut 5 bases from V and 3 bases from J, with 17 bases between. The CDR3 is 15 residues long. In DNA form, the CDR3 reads TGTGCCAGCAGTCCTGGCCCGGACGGGAGCTACGAGCAGTACTTC. Its protein product is CASSPGPDGSYEQYF.

Comments on this clonotype: This may come from a read error, since a much larger clone is one base off. CDR3 nucleotides: TGTGCCAGTAGTTCAGGTATTGAGGATTTCTTT. Residues: CASSSGIEDFF. The chain joins TRBV19 to TRBJ1-1; the D is unclear. With 5 bases removed from V and 13 bases from J, the gap between germline ends came to 14 bases. This CDR3 is 11 amino acids long. The germline CDR1 and CDR2 sequences are LNHDA and SQIVND (reference sequence). Filled out from reference TRBV19 and TRBJ1-1, the complete variable domain reads DGGITQSPKYLFRKEGQNVTLSCEQNLNHDAMYWYRQDPGQGLRLIYYSQIVNDFQKGDIAEGYSVSREKKESFPLTVTSAQKNPTAFYLCASSSGIEDFFGQGTRLTVV.

This clonotype was seen many times. V usage is TRBV10-1 and J usage is TRBJ1-1; TRBD1 agrees at 10 bases. The CDR3 has 17 amino acids. Trimming removed 0 bases from V and 3 bases from J; junction bases left unmatched: 7. Germline CDR1 is WNHNN and CDR2 is SYGVQD (reference sequence). The CDR3 sequence is CASSESGTGERDTEAFF. The DNA for the CDR3 is TGCGCCAGCAGTGAGTCCGGGACAGGGGAGCGTGACACTGAAGCTTTCTTT.

Note on this clonotype: The junction differs from germline at one of its ends, possibly a read error. The CDR3 nucleotides read TGCCGTGCTAACCCAGGTAGCTCCTACGAGCAGTACTTC. Translating gives CRANPGSSYEQYF. The J gene is TRBJ2-7, the V gene TRBV20-1; no reliable D call. Per the germline V gene, CDR1 is DFQATT and CDR2 is SNEGSKA (reference sequence). The CDR3 is made up of 13 amino acids.

This clonotype was counted at least ten times. The V gene is TRBV24-1, the J gene TRBJ2-5; D tentatively fits TRBD1 or TRBD2 (5 bases each). V lost 5 bases and J lost 4, with 13 bases in between. Germline V gives CDR1 KGHDR, CDR2 SFDVKD. The CDR3 extends over 14 amino acids. This chain's CDR3 is CATSGVGTAETQYF. CDR3 bases: TGTGCCACCAGTGGGGTCGGGACGGCAGAGACCCAGTACTTC.

This chain joins TRBV20-1 and TRBJ2-5; 8 nucleotides match TRBD1. Germline V gives CDR1 DFQATT, CDR2 SNEGSKA (reference sequence). The CDR3 sequence is 14 residues long. Trimming cost V 1 base and J 5 bases; bases outside gene matches: 6. For the CDR3, the DNA is TGCAGTGCTAGAGTGTGGACAGGGCTGGAGACCCAGTACTTC. Translating it yields CSARVWTGLETQYF.

A note on this clonotype: A single base separates this from a much larger clone, so it may be a read error. CDR3 DNA sequence: TGTGCCAGCAGGACGAACCCCCTCTACGAGCAGTACTTC. It translates to CASRTNPLYEQYF. The chain combines TRBV28 with TRBJ2-7; D remains ambiguous. Germline CDR1 and CDR2: MDHEN and SYDVKM. V lost 6 bases and J 3 bases, leaving 12 bases between the germline ends. The CDR3 sequence is 13 residues long. The full variable domain, completed using reference TRBV28 and TRBJ2-7, is DVKVTQSSRYLVKRTGEKVFLECVQDMDHENMFWYRQDPGLGLRLIYFSYDVKMKEKGDIPEGYSVSREKKERFSLILESASTNQTSMYLCASRTNPLYEQYFGPGTRLTVT.

This clonotype was observed at least ten times. V and J are TRBV2 and TRBJ1-1; D call uncertain. The CDR3 is 14 residues long. V dropped 4 bases and J dropped 0 bases, with 9 bases sitting between them. Per the germline V gene, CDR1 is SNHLY and CDR2 is FYNNEI. CDR3: CASSGSGLNTEAFF. DNA of the CDR3: TGTGCCAGCAGTGGATCCGGTTTGAACACTGAAGCTTTCTTT.

This clonotype was seen ten or more times. The chain joins TRBV7-9 to TRBJ1-2; TRBD1 agrees at 8 bases. Per the germline V gene, CDR1 is SEHNR and CDR2 is FQNEAQ (reference sequence). With 5 bases clipped from V and 9 bases from J, the junction kept 11 bases outside the gene matches. The CDR3 has 14 residues. The CDR3 bases are TGTGCCAGCAGCGCAGGGGGCAGCTCCCGAAGCTACACCTTC. This codes for CASSAGGSSRSYTF.

This clonotype was counted between two and nine times. The chain joins TRBV12-3 or TRBV12-4 to TRBJ2-7, with 9 bases identical to TRBD1. The V and J ends lost 2 bases and 5 bases, in that order; junction bases with no gene match: 4. This CDR3 has 14 amino acids. The CDR3 region is CASSLRQGENEQYF. CDR3 DNA: TGTGCCAGCAGTTTACGACAGGGGGAAAACGAGCAGTACTTC.

Points on this clonotype: An end of the junction differs from the germline gene, which may be a read error. The V and J genes are TRBV5-4 and TRBJ1-4; TRBD1 might be the D (5 bases). CDR3 length equals 13 residues. CDR1 SGHNT and CDR2 YYREEE come from the germline V gene (reference sequence). The CDR3, as DNA: TGCGCCAGCAGCCAGGGCCTCATTGAAAAACTGTTTTTT. It encodes CASSQGLIEKLFF.

This clonotype has a handful of counts. The CDR3 DNA reads as TGTGCCAGCAGCCCCGGGGGGGTCACATTCTATGGCTACACCTTC. It is translated as CASSPGGVTFYGYTF. V gene TRBV11-2 combines with J gene TRBJ1-2, with D perhaps matching TRBD1 (5 bases). Trimming took 5 bases from V and 4 from J, leaving 17 bases between them. This CDR3 region has 15 residues. Germline loops: CDR1 SGHAT, CDR2 FQNNGV.

This clonotype showed up many times. The rearrangement joins TRBV12-3 or TRBV12-4 to TRBJ1-1; the D gene is possibly TRBD1 (5 bases). The V end lost 6 bases, the J end lost 1 base, and 12 bases lay between the germline ends. The CDR3 loop spans 14 amino acids. For the CDR3, the DNA is TGTGCCAGCAGCCCGGGACGGCAGAACACTGAAGCTTTCTTT. This gives the protein CASSPGRQNTEAFF.